The 32 T cell receptor beta chains given below trace back to one sample, sequenced in a study of human CD8 memory T cell subsets. Preparation of the TCR beta libraries relied on UMI-labeled 5' RACE. TCRdb re-called the 5' RACE reads and gives one entry per CDR3 protein, without DNA. The repertoire table contains 10,000 to 11,000 distinct CDR3 sequences. Sequenced material: CD8+ T cells from PBMCs. Every receptor here comes from a human donor in good health.

The chain uses TRBV27 and TRBJ2-7; TCRdb picks TRBD2, but there is no DNA to check that call. The CDR3 has 15 amino acids. Germline V gene lookup returns CDR1 MNHEY and CDR2 SMNVEV (reference sequence). CDR3 sequence reads: CASSGGTDVFYEQYF.

This sequence joins TRBV20-1 and TRBJ2-3; TCRdb's D call, TRBD1, is unchecked because there is no DNA. Germline V gene data show CDR1 as DFQATT and CDR2 as SNEGSKA (reference sequence). This CDR3 region has 15 residues. This CDR3 reads CSATASRGPQDTQYF.

This sequence joins TRBV5-1 and TRBJ1-2; the D call from TCRdb, TRBD1, cannot be confirmed without DNA. Looked up from germline, CDR1 is SGHRS and CDR2 is YFSETQ. The CDR3 runs to 13 residues. The CDR3 sequence: CASSLGGYDGYTF.

The chain recombines TRBV9 with TRBJ2-2; TCRdb's D call, TRBD2, is unchecked because there is no DNA. The CDR3 has 16 residues. Germline CDR1 reads SGDLS; CDR2 reads YYNGEE. Here the CDR3 reads CASSTRRGLNTGELFF. Using reference TRBV9 and TRBJ2-2 for the parts outside the CDR3, the full variable domain is DSGVTQTPKHLITATGQRVTLRCSPRSGDLSVYWYQQSLDQGLQFLIQYYNGEERAKGNILERFSAQQFPDLHSELNLSSLELGDSALYFCASSTRRGLNTGELFFGEGSRLTVL.

This chain links TRBV12-3 or TRBV12-4 with TRBJ2-7; TCRdb calls TRBD1, which cannot be checked without DNA. This CDR3 spans 15 amino acids. CDR3: CASSLNPGSPYEQYF.

The rearrangement links TRBV21-1 to TRBJ1-1. TRBV21-1 is classified as a pseudogene. This CDR3 is 13 amino acids long. The CDR3 spells CASSKARWPEAFF.

The chain joins TRBV14 to TRBJ2-2. CDR1 is SGHDN and CDR2 is FVKESK in the germline V gene. This CDR3 has 12 residues. This CDR3 is CASSQATGELFF.

The gene calls are TRBV12-3 or TRBV12-4 and TRBJ1-4; the TCRdb call, TRBD1, lacks DNA for checking. The CDR3 sequence is 14 residues long. CDR3 amino acids: CASSFTGWTEKLFF.

V gene TRBV9 combines with J gene TRBJ2-5; TCRdb names TRBD1, which stays unverified in the absence of DNA. The CDR3 has 15 residues. Looked up from germline, CDR1 is SGDLS and CDR2 is YYNGEE. The CDR3 sequence: CASSLTSGTGETQYF.

The chain uses TRBV7-9 and TRBJ2-3; TCRdb selects TRBD1, and the lack of DNA leaves this call unchecked. Per germline, CDR1 SEHNR and CDR2 FQNEAQ (reference sequence). The CDR3 spans 16 residues. This CDR3 is CASSPPKGSPTDTQYF.

The chain has TRBV7-9 and TRBJ2-2. Germline values: CDR1 SEHNR, CDR2 FQNEAQ (reference sequence). The CDR3 runs 13 residues. CDR3 amino acids: CASSLAPSGELFF.

The chain combines TRBV7-9 with TRBJ2-3; no DNA is available, so the TRBD1 call from TCRdb remains unchecked. This CDR3 has 14 amino acids. Germline-derived CDR1 and CDR2 are SEHNR and FQNEAQ (reference sequence). The CDR3 loop reads CASSGTGDPDTQYF.

This chain links TRBV28 with TRBJ2-1. CDR3 length: 18 residues. CDR1 MDHEN and CDR2 SYDVKM come from the germline V gene. The CDR3 spells CASSSVRSAATKYNEQFF.

This rearrangement joins TRBV5-1 to TRBJ2-1; checking the TCRdb D call of TRBD1 is not possible without DNA. The CDR3 consists of 16 residues. CDR1 and CDR2 (germline): SGHRS, YFSETQ. This chain's CDR3 is CASSLVVTDYYNEQFF.

In terms of frequency, this clonotype is medium-sized. The chain carries TRBV20-1 and TRBJ1-6; TCRdb's D call of TRBD1 is untestable without DNA. Germline loops: CDR1 DFQATT, CDR2 SNEGSKA (reference sequence). The CDR3 consists of 18 residues. The CDR3 protein is CSAHDRETLSSYNSPLHF.

The genes are TRBV24-1 and TRBJ1-4; the TRBD1 assignment by TCRdb is unverifiable without DNA. The CDR3 sequence is 17 residues long. From germline, CDR1 is KGHDR and CDR2 SFDVKD. CDR3 region: CATSDSGGGQYNEKLFF.

V and J are TRBV20-1 and TRBJ2-7. The CDR3 covers 11 residues. Germline V gene data show CDR1 as DFQATT and CDR2 as SNEGSKA (reference sequence). The CDR3 loop reads CSARLEYEQYF.

The chain links TRBV20-1 to TRBJ2-3; as DNA is missing, the TRBD1 call by TCRdb cannot be tested. The CDR3 covers 18 residues. From germline, CDR1 is DFQATT and CDR2 SNEGSKA (reference sequence). CDR3: CSGEGQERRGASTDTQYF.

The gene calls are TRBV7-9 and TRBJ2-1; the D call from TCRdb, TRBD1, cannot be confirmed without DNA. Germline V gives CDR1 SEHNR, CDR2 FQNEAQ (reference sequence). The CDR3 is 16 amino acids. The CDR3 protein is CASSLAGQGAYNEQFF.

The J gene is TRBJ2-2, the V gene TRBV4-1; TCRdb proposes TRBD2, but this gene call is untestable without DNA. The CDR3 is made up of 13 amino acids. Germline CDR1 is MGHRA and CDR2 is YSYEKL. CDR3 amino acids: CASSHSSLGELFF.

In terms of frequency, this clonotype is medium-sized. The rearrangement links TRBV2 to TRBJ2-7; TCRdb designates TRBD1, a call that cannot be tested without DNA. Germline V gene lookup returns CDR1 SNHLY and CDR2 FYNNEI. The CDR3 contains 16 residues. CDR3 loop: CASSALGQGLSGEQYF.

This clonotype is labeled medium-sized based on frequency. CDR3 loop: CASSFKVGGDSPLHF. The chain carries TRBV27 and TRBJ1-6. The CDR3 contains 15 residues. CDR1 MNHEY and CDR2 SMNVEV come from the germline V gene (reference sequence).

The CDR3 sequence is CASSLTGSNEQYF. The chain carries TRBV7-3 and TRBJ2-7. Germline lookup yields CDR1 SGHTA and CDR2 FQGTGA. The CDR3 is made up of 13 amino acids.

This chain links TRBV10-3 with TRBJ2-7; TCRdb picks TRBD1, but there is no DNA to check that call. Germline loops: CDR1 ENHRY, CDR2 SYGVKD. This CDR3 has 13 amino acids. The CDR3 loop is CAIKGQGKLEQYF.

This sequence joins TRBV29-1 and TRBJ2-2; as DNA is missing, the TRBD1 call by TCRdb cannot be tested. This CDR3 is 13 amino acids long. CDR1 SQVTM and CDR2 ANQGSEA come from the germline V gene. The CDR3 is CSAPGVVSGELFF.

The V gene is TRBV7-6, the J gene TRBJ2-7; there is no DNA to check the TCRdb D call of TRBD1. This CDR3 is 15 amino acids long. Germline V gene sequence: CDR1 SGHVS, CDR2 FNYEAQ. The chain's CDR3 is CASSLRDRGVDEQYF.

This clonotype is labeled medium-sized based on frequency. J is TRBJ2-7 and V is TRBV6-6; without DNA, the TCRdb call of TRBD1 cannot be checked. Germline-derived CDR1 and CDR2 are MNHNY and SVGAGI (reference sequence). The CDR3 runs 17 residues. CDR3 sequence reads: CASSLLPHRDRGYEQYF.

The V call is TRBV19, the J call TRBJ2-7; no DNA is available, so the TRBD1 call from TCRdb remains unchecked. CDR3 length: 13 amino acids. Looked up from germline, CDR1 is LNHDA and CDR2 is SQIVND (reference sequence). CDR3 loop: CASSNPGYYEQYF. Complete variable domain (other parts from reference TRBV19 and TRBJ2-7): DGGITQSPKYLFRKEGQNVTLSCEQNLNHDAMYWYRQDPGQGLRLIYYSQIVNDFQKGDIAEGYSVSREKKESFPLTVTSAQKNPTAFYLCASSNPGYYEQYFGPGTRLTVT.

The genes are TRBV11-1 and TRBJ2-1; TCRdb calls TRBD2, which cannot be checked without DNA. The germline V gene has CDR1 SGHAT and CDR2 FQDESV (reference sequence). The CDR3 is 13 amino acids. The CDR3: CASSAGTYNEQFF.

Frequency places this clonotype as medium-sized (0.01 to 0.1%). This chain links TRBV29-1 with TRBJ2-5. There are 12 residues in the CDR3. CDR1 is SQVTM, CDR2 ANQGSEA, per germline. The CDR3 sequence is CSVTRDQETQYF.

This sequence joins TRBV5-5 and TRBJ2-4; checking the TCRdb D call of TRBD1 is not possible without DNA. This CDR3 region has 15 residues. Germline values: CDR1 SGHKS, CDR2 YYEKEE (reference sequence). CDR3: CASSKDGTLLNIQYF. The entire variable domain, with the rest obtained from reference TRBV5-5 and TRBJ2-4, is as follows: DAGVTQSPTHLIKTRGQQVTLRCSPISGHKSVSWYQQVLGQGPQFIFQYYEKEERGRGNFPDRFSARQFPNYSSELNVNALLLGDSALYLCASSKDGTLLNIQYFGAGTRLSVL.

The chain joins TRBV28 to TRBJ2-1. The CDR3 is 15 amino acids. Germline V gives CDR1 MDHEN, CDR2 SYDVKM. The CDR3 is CASSPDGRSYNEQFF.